One and the same sample provided the 8 T cell receptor beta chains below, sequenced in a study of neoadjuvant anti-PD-1 for oral cavity cancer. The assay was immunoSEQ multiplex PCR, and TCRdb's table has in-frame clones only and misses some. The sample has 72,000 or so clones, around 83% seen once; the top ten hold roughly 3.5%. The source was PBMCs, collected before nivolumab (anti-PD-1) treatment. Source of these receptors: a person aged 35 to 85 with oral cavity squamous cell carcinoma.

On this clone itself: The junction departs from germline at one end; a sequencing error may be responsible. The chain links TRBV11-2 to TRBJ2-7; no reliable D call. CDR1 is SGHAT, CDR2 FQNNGV, per germline. The CDR3 spans 14 residues. This chain's CDR3 is CASSVEVVAYEQYF. The DNA for the CDR3 is TGTGCCAGCAGCGTAGAAGTAGTCGCCTACGAGCAGTACTTC.

The chain uses TRBV5-1 and TRBJ2-1; no clear D gene. The CDR3 consists of 15 residues. V lost 0 bases to trimming and J lost 7 bases, with 14 bases between them. CDR1 SGHRS and CDR2 YFSETQ come from the germline V gene. Here the CDR3 reads CASSLAVGSWNEQFF. The CDR3 bases are TGCGCCAGCAGCTTGGCCGTGGGTAGCTGGAATGAGCAGTTCTTC.

This sequence joins TRBV19 and TRBJ2-3; no clear D. Germline V gene lookup returns CDR1 LNHDA and CDR2 SQIVND (reference sequence). V was clipped by 5 bases and J by 0 bases, with 9 bases between them. The CDR3 runs 14 residues. CDR3 nucleotides: TGTGCCAGTAGTCCTCAAGGGAGCACAGATACGCAGTATTTT. It codes for CASSPQGSTDTQYF. The variable domain in full, completed from reference TRBV19 and TRBJ2-3, reads DGGITQSPKYLFRKEGQNVTLSCEQNLNHDAMYWYRQDPGQGLRLIYYSQIVNDFQKGDIAEGYSVSREKKESFPLTVTSAQKNPTAFYLCASSPQGSTDTQYFGPGTRLTVL.

The V call is TRBV7-2, the J call TRBJ1-1; perhaps TRBD1 as D (5 bases). This CDR3 contains 18 residues. CDR1 is SGHTA, CDR2 FQGNSA, per germline. Trimming cost V 4 bases and J 0 bases, with 21 bases left between them. In nucleotides, the CDR3 is TGTGCCAGCAGCTGGCGTCGACAGTTACTAACGGTGAACACTGAAGCTTTCTTT. Amino acid sequence: CASSWRRQLLTVNTEAFF.

The chain employs TRBV10-2 and TRBJ2-7; 11 bases are a match to TRBD2. Germline-derived CDR1 and CDR2 are WSHSY and SAAADI. This CDR3 region has 15 residues. V was clipped by 5 bases and J by 4 bases; unmatched bases: 7. The CDR3 loop reads CASSPTSGGLYEQYF. CDR3 DNA: TGCGCCAGCAGTCCAACTAGCGGGGGCCTGTACGAGCAGTACTTC.

In this sample, this clone turned up once. The chain recombines TRBV7-9 with TRBJ1-3; no clear D gene. This CDR3 comprises 13 residues. Germline V gene lookup returns CDR1 SEHNR and CDR2 FQNEAQ (reference sequence). Trimming pared 8 bases from V and 3 bases from J, leaving 11 bases between. DNA of the CDR3: TGTGCCAGCCCAACAGCCCTTGGAAACACCATATATTTT. Its protein is CASPTALGNTIYF.

A single count supports this clone. V is TRBV30 and J is TRBJ2-7, with a weak D call TRBD1 (5 bases). The CDR3 totals 15 residues. Trimming pared 0 bases from V and 2 bases from J, leaving 14 bases between. Germline V lookup: CDR1 GTSNPN, CDR2 SVGIG (reference sequence). CDR3 DNA: TGTGCCTGGAGTGTACCCTGGGGCCGAACCTACGAGCAGTACTTC. Translating gives CAWSVPWGRTYEQYF.

This chain joins TRBV5-1 and TRBJ1-3; D might be TRBD1 (5 bases). CDR1 and CDR2 (germline): SGHRS, YFSETQ. Deletions cut 1 base from V and 1 base from J, with 9 bases between. CDR3 size: 15 residues. The CDR3 sequence: CASSLQTGSGNTIYF. The CDR3 DNA reads as TGCGCCAGCAGCTTGCAAACAGGATCTGGAAACACCATATATTTT.